Listed here is a single T cell receptor beta chain. Its matching antigen is unknown. The sample comes from a study of shared clonotypes between healthy human individuals. TCRdb's table, derived via immunoSEQ multiplex PCR, lists solely in-frame clones and lacks some. The data show some 2,400,000 clones, 90% to 97% seen once. Study-level results: Non-shared clonotypes were found to have lower generation probabilities than the clonotypes that were shared by all four of the sorted-subset donors. Rarefaction curves obtained for sorted subsets showed sequencing incomplete despite large depth.

Source material: naive CD4+ T cells sorted from blood. The subset here: CD45RA+ positively selected. This receptor was obtained from a man between 18 and 35 years old in good health.

The CDR3 protein is CASSPGLAGARVQETQYF. CDR3 nucleotide sequence: TGTGCCAGCAGCCCGGGACTAGCGGGGGCGAGGGTCCAAGAGACCCAGTACTTC. The gene calls are TRBV5-5 and TRBJ2-5; 14 nucleotides match TRBD2. This CDR3 is 18 amino acids long. V lost 4 bases, J lost 1 base, and 9 bases stayed unmatched. The V gene's germline CDR1 is SGHKS and CDR2 YYEKEE (reference sequence).